This TCR beta chain was sequenced during a study of CD8 T cells in ankylosing spondylitis. General observations from the study: Significantly higher representation of disease-linked clones was reported for matched ankylosing spondylitis synovial fluid. A TCR beta motif made of eight highly homologous variants seemed typical of ankylosing spondylitis blood. CD8+ disease-linked clones were present at relatively low frequencies in blood.

V dropped 6 bases and J dropped 4; count of bases not matched to a gene: 10. CDR3 length: 14 amino acids. Germline CDR1 DFQATT, CDR2 SNEGSKA (reference sequence). Quantitative 5'-RACE with molecular barcodes was used to make the TCR beta libraries. TCRdb independently ran MiXCR on the 5' RACE reads; one entry per CDR3 protein. The sample carries approximately 400,000 distinct CDR3 sequences, about 15% recorded once. This clonotype was observed a handful of times. What it recognizes is unknown. This clonotype was sampled from a male donor with ankylosing spondylitis. V is TRBV20-1 and J is TRBJ2-3, with TRBD1 identical over 7 bases. What was sequenced was blood, either unsorted or a sorted T cell fraction (not recorded which). CDR3 protein: CSAEPMTGPDTQYF. The CDR3, as DNA: TGCAGTGCGGAACCTATGACAGGGCCAGATACGCAGTATTTT.